This T cell receptor beta chain was captured in a study of blood T cell repertoires in COVID-19. Data came from immunoSEQ multiplex PCR; TCRdb stores just in-frame clones and leaves some out. This table has tens of thousands of clones, around nine tenths appearing once. The ends lost 8 bases at V and 10 bases at J; junction bases unmatched: 12. In germline, CDR1 is MGHRA, CDR2 YSYEKL. This CDR3 region has 15 residues. This TCR was recovered from a man aged 55-75 years with acute or convalescent COVID-19. Sample: peripheral blood. The chain is built from TRBV4-1 and TRBJ1-6; 9 positions agree with TRBD1. CDR3 nucleotides: TGCGCCAGCTCTGACCCGGGACAGGGAGTATCACCCCTCCACTTT. Its translation: CASSDPGQGVSPLHF.